This TCR beta chain was sequenced during a study of metastatic and nonmetastatic thyroid tumors. About the research overall: The comparison covered peripheral blood and tumor or nodule tissue in malignant and benign thyroid patients. Notes on the study in general: Across blood and tumor, TCR beta diversity in malignant thyroid tumors was reportedly significantly higher than in benign nodules.

In the authors' methods: A classifier for distant metastasis in papillary thyroid cancer was constructed using CDR3 differences observed across clinicopathological groups. MiXCR was used by TCRdb to re-call the PCR reads. The V and J calls come from TCRdb's annotation, not from the publication. The table has approximately 17,000 clones, 16% seen once; the top ten hold under 20%. Notes on this clone: Its specificity is unknown.

Every patient underwent thyroid surgery untreated. Germline V gene sequence: CDR1 LNHDA, CDR2 SQIVND (reference sequence). The CDR3 covers 14 residues. J lost 2 bases, V lost 6 bases, and 6 bases had no gene match. Sequenced sample: blood. This TCR was recovered from a male donor with papillary thyroid cancer or a benign thyroid nodule (not recorded which). Some clones in this sample may be carry-over from other donors' samples. The chain links TRBV19 to TRBJ2-7; TRBD1 aligns across 8 bases. CDR3 DNA: TGTGCCAGTAGCCCGACAGGGGAGGCCTACGAGCAGTACTTC. Its translation is CASSPTGEAYEQYF.